The clone carrying this T cell receptor beta chain was counted ten times or more. The antigen is not known. The read halts 3 residues ahead of the CDR3 end, with the missing end drawn from the germline J gene. Patients had low serum IgG, IgA and/or IgM and specific antibody deficiency. Donors gave roughly 4.5 to 8.5 ml heparinized peripheral whole blood. The germline V gene has CDR1 ENHRY and CDR2 SYGVKD. V shed 4 bases and J shed 0 bases, with 13 bases lying between them. The CDR3 spans 17 residues. The data were taken from a study of T cell clonality in common variable immunodeficiency. Study conclusions and caveats: In common variable immunodeficiency, TCR beta chains reportedly carried fewer deletions and N-nucleotide insertions. The cause of increased CVID clonality remains unclear without subpopulation sequencing.

Sequencing was performed with immunoSEQ multiplex PCR; in TCRdb, only in-frame clones are kept and a portion is missing. The profile covers around 42,000 clones, none occurring a single time. The sequenced sample was peripheral blood mononuclear cells. The rearrangement links TRBV10-3 to TRBJ2-6; weak D call: TRBD2 (5 bases). The source is a human donor with common variable immunodeficiency. CDR3 DNA, as far as it was read: TGTGCCATCAGTGCGAGCGGCGGATACTCTGGGGCCAACGTC. Translating it yields CAISASGGYSGANV. The whole CDR3 protein is CAISASGGYSGANVLTF.